This TCR beta chain was sequenced for a study of OX40 agonist ivuxolimab in advanced cancers. Across the whole study: The study enrolled dose-escalation patients with hepatocellular carcinoma, melanoma, renal cell or head and neck cancer.

The germline CDR1 and CDR2 sequences are LNHDA and SQIVND (reference sequence). CDR3 length equals 14 residues. V lost 8 bases to trimming and J lost 1 base, with 14 bases between them. Measured with immunoSEQ multiplex PCR; TCRdb has only the in-frame clones, and not every one. The repertoire has fewer than 55,000 clones, roughly 77% of them found once; the top ten carry around 0.7%. General study points: Some nonresponders also had low normalized T-cell clonal expansion. At doses 0.1 to 3.0 mg/kg, CD4+ and CD8+ clones expanded.

Details on this clone: Its antigen remains unidentified.

The study sampled blood at baseline, cycle 4 day 1, and cycle 7 day 1. Specimen: CD4+ or CD8+ T cells sorted from blood, collected in a trial of the OX40 agonist ivuxolimab. This clonotype was sampled from an adult with an advanced solid tumor such as melanoma, head and neck, liver or kidney cancer. The V gene is TRBV19, the J gene TRBJ1-1; a weak D match, TRBD1 (5 bases). CDR3 amino acids: CASGGTRGNTEAFF. CDR3 nucleotide sequence: TGTGCCAGTGGGGGGACTCGGGGGAACACTGAAGCTTTCTTT.